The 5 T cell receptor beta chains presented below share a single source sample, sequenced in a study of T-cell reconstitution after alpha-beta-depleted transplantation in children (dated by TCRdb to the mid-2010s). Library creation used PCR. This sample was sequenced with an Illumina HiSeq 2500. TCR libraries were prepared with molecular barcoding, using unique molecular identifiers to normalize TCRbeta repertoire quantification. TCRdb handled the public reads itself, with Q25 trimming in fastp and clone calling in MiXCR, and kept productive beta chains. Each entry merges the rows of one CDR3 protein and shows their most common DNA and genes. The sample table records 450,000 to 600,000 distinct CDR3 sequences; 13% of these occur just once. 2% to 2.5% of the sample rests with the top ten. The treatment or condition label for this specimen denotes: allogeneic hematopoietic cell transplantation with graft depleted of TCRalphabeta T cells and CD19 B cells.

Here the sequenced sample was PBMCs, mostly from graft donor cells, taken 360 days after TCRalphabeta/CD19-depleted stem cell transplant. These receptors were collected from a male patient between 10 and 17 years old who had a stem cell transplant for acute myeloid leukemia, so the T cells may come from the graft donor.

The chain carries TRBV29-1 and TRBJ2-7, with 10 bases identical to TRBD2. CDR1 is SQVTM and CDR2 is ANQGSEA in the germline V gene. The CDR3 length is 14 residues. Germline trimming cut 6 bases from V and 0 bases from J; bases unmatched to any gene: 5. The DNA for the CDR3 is TGCAGCGTGGCTGGACTAGCGGACTCCTACGAGCAGTACTTC. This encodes CSVAGLADSYEQYF.

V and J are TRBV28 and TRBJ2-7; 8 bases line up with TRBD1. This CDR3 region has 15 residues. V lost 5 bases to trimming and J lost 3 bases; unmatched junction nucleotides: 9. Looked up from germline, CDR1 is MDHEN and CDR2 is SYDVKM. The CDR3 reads CASSPPGTGLYEQYF. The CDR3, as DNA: TGTGCCAGCAGTCCCCCCGGGACAGGTCTCTACGAGCAGTACTTC.

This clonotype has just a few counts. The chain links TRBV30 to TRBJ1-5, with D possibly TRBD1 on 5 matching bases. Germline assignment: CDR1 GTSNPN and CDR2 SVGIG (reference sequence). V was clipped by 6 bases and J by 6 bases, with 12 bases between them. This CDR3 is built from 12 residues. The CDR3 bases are TGTGCCTGCGGGGGAGTTAGTCAGCCCCAGCATTTT. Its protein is CACGGVSQPQHF.

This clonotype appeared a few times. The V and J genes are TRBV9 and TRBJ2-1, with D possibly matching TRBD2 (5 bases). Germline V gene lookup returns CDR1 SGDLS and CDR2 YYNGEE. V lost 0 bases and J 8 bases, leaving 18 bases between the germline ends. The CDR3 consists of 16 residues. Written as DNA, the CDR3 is TGTGCCAGCAGCGTAGCTCCAGGACCCAGGCGGGATGAGCAGTTCTTC. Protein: CASSVAPGPRRDEQFF. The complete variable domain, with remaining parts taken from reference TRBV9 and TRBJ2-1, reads DSGVTQTPKHLITATGQRVTLRCSPRSGDLSVYWYQQSLDQGLQFLIQYYNGEERAKGNILERFSAQQFPDLHSELNLSSLELGDSALYFCASSVAPGPRRDEQFFGPGTRLTVL.

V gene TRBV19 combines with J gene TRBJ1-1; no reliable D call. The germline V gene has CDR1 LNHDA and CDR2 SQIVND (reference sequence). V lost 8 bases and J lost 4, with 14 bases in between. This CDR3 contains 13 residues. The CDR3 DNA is TGTGCCAGTTCCGCGCTAATGGCCACTGAAGCTTTCTTT. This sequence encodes CASSALMATEAFF.